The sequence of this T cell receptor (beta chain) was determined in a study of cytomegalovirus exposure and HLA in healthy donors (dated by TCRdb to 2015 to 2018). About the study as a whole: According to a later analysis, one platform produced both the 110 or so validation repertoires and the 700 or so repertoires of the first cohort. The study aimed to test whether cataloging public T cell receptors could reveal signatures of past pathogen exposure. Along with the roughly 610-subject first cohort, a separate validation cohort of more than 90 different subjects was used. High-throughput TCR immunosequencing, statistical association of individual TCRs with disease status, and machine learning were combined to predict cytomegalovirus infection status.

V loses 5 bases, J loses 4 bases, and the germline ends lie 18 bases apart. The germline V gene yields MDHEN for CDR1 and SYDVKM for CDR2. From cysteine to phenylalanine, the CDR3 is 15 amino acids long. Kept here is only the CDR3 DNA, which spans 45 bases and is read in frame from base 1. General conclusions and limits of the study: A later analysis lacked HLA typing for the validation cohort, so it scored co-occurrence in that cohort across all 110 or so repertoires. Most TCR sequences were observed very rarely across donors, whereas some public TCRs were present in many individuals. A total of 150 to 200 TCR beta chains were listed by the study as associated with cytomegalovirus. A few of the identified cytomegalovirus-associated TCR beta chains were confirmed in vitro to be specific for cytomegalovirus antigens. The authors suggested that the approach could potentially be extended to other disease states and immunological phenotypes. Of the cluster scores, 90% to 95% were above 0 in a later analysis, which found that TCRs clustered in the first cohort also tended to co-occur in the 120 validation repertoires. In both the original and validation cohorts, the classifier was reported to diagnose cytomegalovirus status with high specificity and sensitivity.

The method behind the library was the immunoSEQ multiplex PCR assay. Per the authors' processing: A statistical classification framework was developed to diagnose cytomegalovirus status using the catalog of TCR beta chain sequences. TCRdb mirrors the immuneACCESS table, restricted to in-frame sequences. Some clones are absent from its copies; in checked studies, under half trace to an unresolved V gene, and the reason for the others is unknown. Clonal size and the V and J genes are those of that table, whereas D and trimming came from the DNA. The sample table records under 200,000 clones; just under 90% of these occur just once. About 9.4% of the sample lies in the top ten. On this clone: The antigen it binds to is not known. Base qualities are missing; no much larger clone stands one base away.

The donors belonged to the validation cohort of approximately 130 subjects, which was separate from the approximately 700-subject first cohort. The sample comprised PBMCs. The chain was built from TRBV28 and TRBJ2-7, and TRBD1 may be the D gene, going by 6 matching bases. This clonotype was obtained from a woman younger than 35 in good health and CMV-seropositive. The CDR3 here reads CASSKQGSYLYEQYF. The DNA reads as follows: TGTGCCAGCAGTAAACAGGGTTCTTACCTTTACGAGCAGTACTTC.